These 19 T cell receptor beta chains share one sample of origin, sequenced in a study of blood T cell repertoires in COVID-19. Assay: immunoSEQ multiplex PCR; the TCRdb copy retains only in-frame clones and omits some. Of about 120,000 clones in the sample, approximately 85% were seen once. The specimen was peripheral blood. Receptors originate from a woman in her fifties or sixties with COVID-19, enrolled during active disease.

This clone is classed as medium-sized. The chain carries TRBV4-2 and TRBJ2-3; the D is unclear. Germline CDR1 and CDR2: LGHNA and YNFKEQ. V was pared by 1 base and J by 2 bases, with 10 bases between. The CDR3 length is 15 residues. CDR3 loop: CASSQASTYTDTQYF. Written as DNA, the CDR3 is TGTGCCAGCAGCCAAGCCTCGACTTACACAGATACGCAGTATTTT.

The chain uses TRBV30 and TRBJ1-6; 11 nucleotides agree with TRBD1. Germline V gene data show CDR1 as GTSNPN and CDR2 as SVGIG (reference sequence). The trim removed 6 bases at V and 8 bases at J, leaving 9 bases unmatched. The CDR3 length is 15 residues. The CDR3: CACRRGTGGDSPLHF. DNA for the CDR3: TGTGCCTGCCGCCGCGGGACAGGGGGTGATTCACCCCTCCACTTT.

The chain is built from TRBV5-1 and TRBJ2-3; D may be TRBD2 (5 bases). The CDR3 has 14 residues. The V end lost 0 bases, the J end lost 6 bases, and 11 bases lay between the germline ends. Germline CDR1 is SGHRS and CDR2 is YFSETQ. The CDR3: CASSLGGRADTQYF. In nucleotides, the CDR3 is TGCGCCAGCAGCTTGGGAGGGCGGGCGGATACGCAGTATTTT.

V is TRBV6-1 and J is TRBJ2-5, with 11 positions matching TRBD2. CDR1 and CDR2 (germline): MNHNS, SASEGT. The CDR3 is 15 amino acids. V shed 2 bases, J shed 5 bases, and the junction held 4 bases outside the gene matches. CDR3 loop: CASSESSGGVETQYF. The CDR3 DNA reads as TGTGCCAGCAGTGAAAGTAGCGGGGGGGTCGAGACCCAGTACTTC.

J is TRBJ2-4 and V is TRBV10-3, with a possible D match to TRBD1 (5 bases). The CDR3 consists of 17 residues. V dropped 2 bases and J dropped 2 bases, with 16 bases sitting between them. Per germline, CDR1 ENHRY and CDR2 SYGVKD. This chain's CDR3 is CAISEALGRASKNIQYF. CDR3 sequence (DNA): TGTGCCATCAGTGAGGCCCTGGGCAGGGCATCCAAAAACATTCAGTACTTC.

The V gene is TRBV10-3, the J gene TRBJ1-4, with D hard to call. V shed 8 bases and J shed 6 bases, with 10 bases lying between them. The germline CDR1 and CDR2 sequences are ENHRY and SYGVKD. This CDR3 region has 12 residues. For the CDR3, the DNA is TGTGCCATCGGGAGGGATTATGAAAAACTGTTTTTT. This translates into CAIGRDYEKLFF.

This clone was observed a few times. The chain links TRBV6-5 to TRBJ1-5; D possibly corresponds to TRBD1 (5 bases). CDR1 is MNHEY and CDR2 is SVGAGI in the germline V gene. The CDR3 contains 15 residues. The germline V and J ends were trimmed by 3 bases and 4 bases, with 13 bases remaining between them. In nucleotides, the CDR3 is TGTGCCAGCAGTTATATGGCAGGGAATAATCAGCCCCAGCATTTT. This sequence encodes CASSYMAGNNQPQHF.

The chain links TRBV7-9 to TRBJ2-5; the D gene is possibly TRBD1 (5 bases). CDR1 and CDR2 (germline): SEHNR, FQNEAQ (reference sequence). V dropped 2 bases and J dropped 2 bases, with 6 bases sitting between them. The CDR3 is 13 residues long. DNA of the CDR3: TGTGCCAGCAGCTTATCAGGGCAAGAGACCCAGTACTTC. It yields the protein CASSLSGQETQYF.

This clone was observed a handful of times. The chain recombines TRBV5-1 with TRBJ2-1; D gene uncertain. The CDR3 length is 14 residues. The ends were cut back, 6 bases at V and 7 bases at J, with 17 bases in the middle. Germline V gene data show CDR1 as SGHRS and CDR2 as YFSETQ. CDR3 protein: CASKETIAGNEQFF. Here the CDR3 DNA reads TGCGCCAGCAAGGAGACGATAGCTGGGAATGAGCAGTTCTTC.

The rearrangement joins TRBV25-1 to TRBJ1-1; TRBD1 matches at 7 bases. V dropped 6 bases and J dropped 4; count of bases not matched to a gene: 17. The CDR3 has 17 residues. Germline CDR1 and CDR2: MGHDK and SYGVNS. The CDR3 sequence: CASSADRGGRGSTEAFF. CDR3 nucleotide sequence: TGTGCCAGCAGCGCCGATAGAGGGGGCAGGGGGTCCACTGAAGCTTTCTTT.

This sequence joins TRBV3-1 (or the pseudogene TRBV3-2) and TRBJ2-1; D not certain. V lost 1 base and J 5 bases, leaving 6 bases between the germline ends. Germline V gives CDR1 LGHDT, CDR2 YNNKEL (reference sequence). The CDR3 runs to 13 residues. The CDR3 DNA reads TGTGCCAGCAGCCAAGGAGGAAACAATGAGCAGTTCTTC. It encodes CASSQGGNNEQFF.

The J gene is TRBJ1-2, the V gene TRBV18; 8 nucleotides line up with TRBD1. The V segment lost 4 bases and the J segment 6 bases; nucleotides outside the gene matches: 10. The CDR3 is 15 residues long. Germline V gene data show CDR1 as KGHSH and CDR2 as LQKENI. CDR3 nucleotide sequence: TGTGCCAGCTCACGGTGGCAGGGGGCGGAGGATGGCTACACCTTC. Its protein is CASSRWQGAEDGYTF.

For the CDR3, the DNA is TGTGCCAGCAGCTTATCGGCAGGGAACTATAATTCACCCCTCCACTTT. Amino acid sequence: CASSLSAGNYNSPLHF. V and J are TRBV7-8 and TRBJ1-6, with TRBD1 as a possible D gene (5 bases). CDR1 is SGHVS and CDR2 is FQNEAQ in the germline V gene. The V end was cut by 2 bases, the J end by 3 bases, with 11 bases between. The CDR3 consists of 16 residues.

The chain uses TRBV7-3 and TRBJ2-7, with D possibly being TRBD2 (5 bases). Trimming pared 4 bases from V and 0 bases from J, leaving 7 bases between. In germline, CDR1 is SGHTA, CDR2 FQGTGA. The CDR3 is 13 residues long. The DNA of the CDR3 is TGTGCCAGCAGCTCGGGAAACTCCTACGAGCAGTACTTC. It is translated as CASSSGNSYEQYF.

CDR3 nucleotide sequence: TGCGCCAGCTCGGAGACAGGGCCCAGCTCTGGAAACACCATATATTTT. Translation gives CASSETGPSSGNTIYF. This chain links TRBV5-1 with TRBJ1-3; 7 bases are a match to TRBD1. Germline trimming cut 7 bases from V and 0 bases from J; bases unmatched to any gene: 10. This CDR3 has 16 residues. Germline CDR1 is SGHRS and CDR2 is YFSETQ.

V gene TRBV18 combines with J gene TRBJ1-1; tentatively, D is TRBD1 (5 bases). V gave up 4 bases and J gave up 3 bases, with 9 bases separating them. This CDR3 is built from 13 residues. Germline values: CDR1 KGHSH, CDR2 LQKENI. CDR3 residues: CASSLGGDTEAFF. As DNA, the CDR3 is TGTGCCAGCTCACTTGGGGGGGACACTGAAGCTTTCTTT.

The chain recombines TRBV12-3 or TRBV12-4 with TRBJ1-1; 9 nucleotides align to TRBD1. This CDR3 spans 13 amino acids. The ends lost 5 bases at V and 7 bases at J; junction bases unmatched: 5. CDR3 sequence reads: CASSLQGASEAFF. As DNA, the CDR3 is TGTGCCAGCAGTCTACAGGGGGCAAGTGAAGCTTTCTTT.

CDR3 loop: CASSLAGGAHHEKLFF. In nucleotides, the CDR3 is TGTGCCAGCAGCTTGGCAGGTGGGGCACATCATGAAAAACTGTTTTTT. J is TRBJ1-4 and V is TRBV5-4; D perhaps matches TRBD1 (5 bases). The CDR3 has 16 residues. V was trimmed by 0 bases and J by 6 bases, leaving 15 bases between them. Germline V lookup: CDR1 SGHNT, CDR2 YYREEE (reference sequence).

The gene calls are TRBV6-5 and TRBJ1-4; D gene ambiguous. The CDR3 is 11 amino acids. Germline V gene sequence: CDR1 MNHEY, CDR2 SVGAGI. Trimming cost V 8 bases and J 8 bases, with 9 bases left between them. CDR3 sequence: CASRTGEKLFF. CDR3 sequence (DNA): TGTGCCAGCCGAACGGGAGAAAAACTGTTTTTT.